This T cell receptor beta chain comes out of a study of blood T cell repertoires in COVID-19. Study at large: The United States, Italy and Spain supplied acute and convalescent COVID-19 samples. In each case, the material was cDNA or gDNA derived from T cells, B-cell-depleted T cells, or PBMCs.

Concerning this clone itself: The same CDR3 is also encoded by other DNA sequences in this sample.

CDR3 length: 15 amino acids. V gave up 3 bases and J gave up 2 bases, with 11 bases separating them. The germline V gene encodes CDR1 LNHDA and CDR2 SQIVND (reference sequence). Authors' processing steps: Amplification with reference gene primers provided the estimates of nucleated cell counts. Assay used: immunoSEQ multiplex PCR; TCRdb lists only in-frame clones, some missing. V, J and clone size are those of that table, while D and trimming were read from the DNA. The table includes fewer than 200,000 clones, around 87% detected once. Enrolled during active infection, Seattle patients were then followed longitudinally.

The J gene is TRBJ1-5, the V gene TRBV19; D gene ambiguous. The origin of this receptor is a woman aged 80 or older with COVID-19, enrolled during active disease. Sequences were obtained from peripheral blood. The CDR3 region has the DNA TGTGCCAGTAGTATTCCCGGGTTAGGCAATCAGCCCCAGCATTTT. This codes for CASSIPGLGNQPQHF.